These 9 T cell receptor beta chains originate from one sample sequenced in a study of cytomegalovirus exposure and HLA in healthy donors. Sequenced by immunoSEQ multiplex PCR; TCRdb stores in-frame clones only, minus some. The sample includes around 74,000 clones, around four fifths of them seen just once. Source material: PBMCs. The receptor set was obtained from a man in his thirties or forties in good health and CMV-seronegative.

The chain recombines TRBV6-5 with TRBJ2-1, with TRBD2 identical over 8 bases. J lost 2 bases, V lost 5 bases, and 5 bases had no gene match. CDR3 size: 15 residues. Germline loops: CDR1 MNHEY, CDR2 SVGAGI. CDR3 sequence: CASSPSGGTYNEQFF. The CDR3, as DNA: TGTGCCAGCAGTCCCAGCGGGGGCACCTACAATGAGCAGTTCTTC.

V and J are TRBV5-6 and TRBJ1-2; TRBD1 is a possible D gene (5 bases). Germline-derived CDR1 and CDR2 are SGHDT and YYEEEE. The V end was cut by 0 bases, the J end by 4 bases, with 10 bases between. CDR3 length: 14 residues. The CDR3 region is CASSLDGGAYGYTF. The DNA for the CDR3 is TGTGCCAGCAGCTTGGACGGGGGTGCCTATGGCTACACCTTC. The whole variable domain, filled in from reference TRBV5-6 and TRBJ1-2, reads DAGVTQSPTHLIKTRGQQVTLRCSPKSGHDTVSWYQQALGQGPQFIFQYYEEEERQRGNFPDRFSGHQFPNYSSELNVNALLLGDSALYLCASSLDGGAYGYTFGSGTRLTVV.

CDR3 region: CASSLVSGGLSTDTQYF. CDR3 bases: TGTGCCAGCAGCTTAGTGAGCGGGGGCCTAAGCACAGATACGCAGTATTTT. The rearrangement links TRBV7-2 to TRBJ2-3, with 8 bases lining up with TRBD2. Germline assignment: CDR1 SGHTA and CDR2 FQGNSA. The CDR3 totals 17 residues. The J segment lost 0 bases and the V segment lost 1 base, leaving 6 bases of the junction unmatched.

This clone is deemed medium-sized. The chain couples TRBV4-3 to TRBJ1-1; D gene uncertain. The germline CDR1 and CDR2 sequences are LGHNA and YSLEER. V gave up 3 bases and J gave up 6 bases, with 17 bases separating them. CDR3 length: 15 residues. The CDR3 protein is CASSQGGGSVSEAFF. Written as DNA, the CDR3 is TGCGCCAGCAGCCAGGGAGGAGGGAGTGTGTCTGAAGCTTTCTTT.

The chain employs TRBV27 and TRBJ1-2; 11 bases map to TRBD1. This CDR3 contains 14 residues. CDR1 MNHEY and CDR2 SMNVEV come from the germline V gene (reference sequence). Trimming cost V 5 bases and J 7 bases; bases outside gene matches: 6. The CDR3 here is CASSPSGQGVGYTF. CDR3 nucleotide sequence: TGTGCCAGCAGTCCCTCGGGACAGGGGGTTGGCTACACCTTC.

The gene calls are TRBV6-1 and TRBJ1-6; 7 nucleotides match TRBD1. Germline CDR1 and CDR2: MNHNS and SASEGT. Trimming at V came to 1 base and at J to 7 bases, leaving 4 bases not matched to a gene. This CDR3 has 15 amino acids. This CDR3 is CASSEGQGNNSPLHF. CDR3 bases: TGTGCCAGCAGTGAAGGACAGGGAAACAATTCACCCCTCCACTTT.

The chain employs TRBV28 and TRBJ2-7; no reliable D call. Trimming removed 3 bases from V and 3 bases from J, with 9 bases in between. The CDR3 is 13 residues long. Germline CDR1 and CDR2: MDHEN and SYDVKM. This CDR3 reads CASSFYRFYEQYF. CDR3 nucleotides: TGTGCCAGCAGTTTTTATAGATTCTACGAGCAGTACTTC.

V is TRBV4-1 and J is TRBJ2-3; D might be TRBD1 (5 bases). This CDR3 comprises 15 residues. Trimming stripped 0 bases from V and 4 bases from J, with 11 bases between. Germline-derived CDR1 and CDR2 are MGHRA and YSYEKL. CDR3 region: CASSQDSTVSDTQYF. Written as DNA, the CDR3 is TGCGCCAGCAGCCAAGATTCGACAGTTTCAGATACGCAGTATTTT.

As regards this clone: The junction shows a germline mismatch at one end, possibly a read error. The chain employs TRBV7-7 and TRBJ2-1; 7 bases agree with TRBD2. The V gene's germline CDR1 is SSHAT and CDR2 FNYEAQ (reference sequence). The CDR3 has 16 residues. CDR3 in DNA: TGTGCTAGCAGCCCGAGGGACTACAGCTCCTACAATGAGCAGTTCTTC. Translated: CASSPRDYSSYNEQFF.